A single sample gave rise to the 2 T cell receptor beta chains below, sequenced in a study of blood T cell repertoires in COVID-19. Clones were sequenced by immunoSEQ multiplex PCR, and TCRdb holds only the in-frame ones, with some missing. The data show roughly 200,000 clones, with approximately 89% seen just once and approximately 2.1% held by the top ten. Source material: PBMCs or T cells enriched from blood (not recorded which). These receptors came from a woman in her 40s with acute COVID-19.

This chain uses TRBV7-8 with TRBJ2-7, with TRBD2 as a possible D gene (5 bases). The V end lost 2 bases, the J end lost 6 bases, and 14 bases lay between the germline ends. Germline V gives CDR1 SGHVS, CDR2 FQNEAQ. The CDR3 contains 14 residues. The CDR3 bases are TGTGCCAGCAGCTTAATAGCTAGCTTGGGCGAGCAGTACTTC. Residues: CASSLIASLGEQYF.

This chain connects TRBV9 to TRBJ2-3; no firm D call. The CDR3 has 13 amino acids. With 2 bases removed from V and 4 bases from J, the gap between germline ends came to 8 bases. The germline V gene has CDR1 SGDLS and CDR2 YYNGEE. CDR3 region: CASSVTQADTQYF. DNA for the CDR3: TGTGCCAGCAGCGTCACTCAAGCAGATACGCAGTATTTT.